This TCR beta chain was recorded in a study of blood T cells in healthy people across ages. At the level of the study: There was about one barcoded beta molecule captured by template switching per two T cells. Whole-study results and caveats: In the absence of known donor CMV status, changes in expanded clonotypes were possibly confounded. In older individuals, TCR beta diversity per million T cells was lower, falling roughly linearly with age.

PCR was performed a second time for about 7 to 12 cycles using a sample-barcoded 5' primer and a J-beta primer mix. TCRdb processed the 5' RACE reads anew with MiXCR; each CDR3 protein has one entry. The table includes fewer than 950,000 distinct CDR3 sequences, 36% detected once. Donors each provided about 9.5 milliliters of peripheral blood. The sample holds many counts of this clonotype. Its antigen is undetermined. Sequencing input: blood. The sequence derives from a man between 18 and 29 years old in good health.

The CDR3 nucleotides read TGTGCCAGCAGCCAACTAGCGGGTAGCACAGATACGCAGTATTTT. It codes for CASSQLAGSTDTQYF. The chain links TRBV9 to TRBJ2-3; 9 nucleotides line up with TRBD2. Looked up from germline, CDR1 is SGDLS and CDR2 is YYNGEE. The CDR3 has 15 residues. Trimming at V came to 4 bases and at J to 0 bases, leaving 3 bases not matched to a gene.